This TCR beta chain was recorded in a study of cytomegalovirus exposure and HLA in healthy donors. In the PCR, 60 Vbeta and 13 Jbeta primers were used. Measured with immunoSEQ multiplex PCR; TCRdb has only the in-frame clones, and not every one. The sample has about 79,000 clones, roughly two thirds seen once; the top ten hold approximately 6.9%. The germline CDR1 and CDR2 sequences are SEHNR and FQNEAQ (reference sequence). With V trimmed by 5 bases and J by 1 base, 13 bases remained unmatched. This CDR3 comprises 18 residues. Study results and caveats: Follow-up analysis found HLA locus-dependent TCR association rates, highest for DRB1 and lowest for HLA-C. Segments of the TCR beta V type were, in most cases, productive about 90% or about 30% of the time in an earlier analysis.

Regarding this clone: The target antigen is unknown.

The clonotype comes from a woman between 50 and 59 years old in good health and CMV-seropositive. The V and J genes are TRBV7-9 and TRBJ2-2; 7 bases are a match to TRBD1. The sequencing sample was made of PBMCs. Written as DNA, the CDR3 is TGTGCCAGCAGCCCCCAGGACAGGAGTATGGGGAACACCGGGGAGCTGTTTTTT. The encoded protein is CASSPQDRSMGNTGELFF.